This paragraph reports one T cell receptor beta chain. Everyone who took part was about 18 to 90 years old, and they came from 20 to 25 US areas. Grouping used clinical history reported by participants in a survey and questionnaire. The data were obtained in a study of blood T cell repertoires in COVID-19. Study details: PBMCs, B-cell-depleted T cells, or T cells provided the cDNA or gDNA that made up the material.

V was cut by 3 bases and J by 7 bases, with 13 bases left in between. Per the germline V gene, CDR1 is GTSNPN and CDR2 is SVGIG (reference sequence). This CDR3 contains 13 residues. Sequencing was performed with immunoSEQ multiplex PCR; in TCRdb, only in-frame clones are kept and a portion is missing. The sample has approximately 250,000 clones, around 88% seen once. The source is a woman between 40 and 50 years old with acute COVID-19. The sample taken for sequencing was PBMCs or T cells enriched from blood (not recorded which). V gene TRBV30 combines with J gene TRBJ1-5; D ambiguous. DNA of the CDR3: TGTGCCTGGAGCCCGGGGATCGGGCAGCCCCAGCATTTT. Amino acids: CAWSPGIGQPQHF. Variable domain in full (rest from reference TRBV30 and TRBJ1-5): SQTIHQWPATLVQPVGSPLSLECTVEGTSNPNLYWYRQAAGRGLQLLFYSVGIGQISSEVPQNLSASRPQDRQFILSSKKLLLSDSGFYLCAWSPGIGQPQHFGDGTRLSIL.